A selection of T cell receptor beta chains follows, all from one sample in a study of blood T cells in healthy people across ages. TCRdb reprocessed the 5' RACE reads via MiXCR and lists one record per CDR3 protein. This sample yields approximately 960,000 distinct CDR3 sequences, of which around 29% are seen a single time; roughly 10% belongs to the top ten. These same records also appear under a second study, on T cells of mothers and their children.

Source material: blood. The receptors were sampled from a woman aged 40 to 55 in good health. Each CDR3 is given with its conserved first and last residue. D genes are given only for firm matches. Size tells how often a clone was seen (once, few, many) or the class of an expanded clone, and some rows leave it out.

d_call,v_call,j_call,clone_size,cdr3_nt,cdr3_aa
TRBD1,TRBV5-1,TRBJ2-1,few,TGCGCCAGCAGTTCTCAGGACAGGGAAGGATTCCAGTTCTTC,CASSSQDREGFQFF
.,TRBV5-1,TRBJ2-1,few,TGCGCCAGCAGCCAACTAACCCTACGGGACAATGAGCAGTTCTTC,CASSQLTLRDNEQFF
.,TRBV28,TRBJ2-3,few,TGTGCCAGCAGTTTATTTGTCAGAGGCACAGATACGCAGTATTTT,CASSLFVRGTDTQYF
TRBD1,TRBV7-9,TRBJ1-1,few,TGTGCCAGCAGCTTAGGTGACAGGGCTCAAGCTTTCTTT,CASSLGDRAQAFF
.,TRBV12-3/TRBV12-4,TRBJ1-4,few,TGTGCCAGCAGTTCCAAGGGGGGTGTTGGTGAAAAACTGTTTTTT,CASSSKGGVGEKLFF
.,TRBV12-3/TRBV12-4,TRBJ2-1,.,TGTGCCAGCAGAACAATCGACTCTCCGTTCTTC,CASRTIDSPFF
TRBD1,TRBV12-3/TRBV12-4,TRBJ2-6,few,TGTGCCAGCAGCGGACAGGGGGCGACCGGGGCCAACGTCCTGACTTTC,CASSGQGATGANVLTF
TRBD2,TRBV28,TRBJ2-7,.,TGTGCCACCGGGGGGTCAGGTAACTACGAGCAGTACTTC,CATGGSGNYEQYF
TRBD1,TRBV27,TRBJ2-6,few,TGTGCCAGCAGTTTTGGGACAGGGGGTGCTGGGGCCAACGTCCTGACTTTC,CASSFGTGGAGANVLTF
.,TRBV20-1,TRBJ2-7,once,TGCAGTGCCTACCGAGGGACGGGCTCAAGGGAGCAGTACTTC,CSAYRGTGSREQYF
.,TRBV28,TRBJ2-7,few,TGTGCCAGCAGTTCCCTTGATGGGGGGTTGACCTACGGGCAGTACTTC,CASSSLDGGLTYGQYF
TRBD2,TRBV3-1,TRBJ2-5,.,TGTGCCAGCATCCATACCGGGGCTAGCGGGCCTTTTGAGACCCAGTACTTC,CASIHTGASGPFETQYF
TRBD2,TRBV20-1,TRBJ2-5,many,TGCAGCCCCGGGGTAGCGGGGGATGCGCAAGAGACCCAGTACTTC,CSPGVAGDAQETQYF
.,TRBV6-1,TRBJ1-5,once,TGTGCCAGCAGTGACAGGGTTGTCCGGCCCCAGCATTTT,CASSDRVVRPQHF
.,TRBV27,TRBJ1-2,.,TGTGCCAGCAGTTTATCGGGGGCGCTTTGGCTTGGCTACACCTTC,CASSLSGALWLGYTF
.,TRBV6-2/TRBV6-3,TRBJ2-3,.,TGTGCCAGCACCACCCCAGGGTTAGGAAGCACAGATACGCAGTATTTT,CASTTPGLGSTDTQYF
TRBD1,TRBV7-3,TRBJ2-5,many,TGTGCCAGCAGCTTAGGGGACAGGGGGCGAGGAGAGACCCAGTACTTC,CASSLGDRGRGETQYF
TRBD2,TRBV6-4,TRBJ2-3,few,TGTGCCAGCAGTGAGGGACTAGCGGACACTGATACGCAGTATTTT,CASSEGLADTDTQYF
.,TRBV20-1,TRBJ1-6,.,TGCAGTGCTAGAGTACCGGGGGGGAGAGAGTCACCCCTCCACTTT,CSARVPGGRESPLHF
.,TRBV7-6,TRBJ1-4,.,TGTGCCAGCAGCTTAAACCCGATAGGGACAACTAATGAAAAACTGTTTTTT,CASSLNPIGTTNEKLFF
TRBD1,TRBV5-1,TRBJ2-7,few,TGCGCCAGCAGCTTGACCGGACAGGACAGGTTCGAGCAGTACTTC,CASSLTGQDRFEQYF
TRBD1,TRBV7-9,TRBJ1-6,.,TGTGCCAGCAGCGGCTGGGACAGGGGAGGGGCCCCACCCCTCCACTTT,CASSGWDRGGAPPLHF
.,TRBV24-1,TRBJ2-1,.,TGTGCCACCAGTGGGGACGGGAGCTCCTACAATGAGCAGTTCTTC,CATSGDGSSYNEQFF
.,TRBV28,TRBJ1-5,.,TGTGCCAGCAGTCCCAACCTTGGACACCGCCTTAATCAGCCCCAGCATTTT,CASSPNLGHRLNQPQHF
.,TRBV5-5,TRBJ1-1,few,TGTGCCAGCAGCCCCCGCTCCACTGAAGCTTTCTTT,CASSPRSTEAFF